This TCR beta chain is drawn from a study of OX40 agonist ivuxolimab in advanced cancers. Points from the study as a whole: There was clonal expansion of CD4+ and CD8+ blood T cells by week 6 at 0.1 to 3.0 mg/kg. Certain nonresponding patients likewise had low normalized T-cell clonal expansion. On average, a greater number of expanded clones characterised CD8+ T cells relative to CD4+.

Details on this clone: What it binds is unknown.

Trimming removed 4 bases at V and 1 base at J, with 14 bases between. Germline V gives CDR1 LNHDA, CDR2 SQIVND (reference sequence). This CDR3 has 16 amino acids. TCRdb's table, derived via immunoSEQ multiplex PCR, lists solely in-frame clones and lacks some. The sample yields about 62,000 clones, around 85% seen once. The specimen comprised CD4+ or CD8+ T cells sorted from blood, sampled in a trial of the OX40 agonist ivuxolimab. V usage is TRBV19 and J usage is TRBJ1-5; no definite D call. This sequence was found in an adult with an advanced solid tumor such as melanoma, head and neck, liver or kidney cancer. CDR3 loop: CASSKFGRGSNQPQHF. CDR3 sequence (DNA): TGTGCCAGTAGTAAGTTTGGTCGCGGGAGCAATCAGCCCCAGCATTTT.